This T cell receptor (beta chain) was sequenced for a study of technical replicates of blood from a few donors. The CDR3 consists of 14 residues. V shed 1 base and J shed 9 bases, with 15 bases lying between them. Germline V gene lookup returns CDR1 LNHDA and CDR2 SQIVND (reference sequence). The repertoire was sequenced with immunoSEQ multiplex PCR; TCRdb's copy has only in-frame clones and lacks some. Here the sample spans tens of thousands of clones, over 75% being singletons. The chain has TRBV19 and TRBJ1-2; D is perhaps TRBD1 (6 bases). The source material was PBMCs. This sequence originates from a human donor in good health. Some clones in this sample may be carry-over from other donors' samples. In nucleotides, the CDR3 is TGTGCCAGTAGTATAGTTGGGCAGGGGAGACGCTACACCTTC. Translating it yields CASSIVGQGRRYTF. Variable domain in full (rest from reference TRBV19 and TRBJ1-2): DGGITQSPKYLFRKEGQNVTLSCEQNLNHDAMYWYRQDPGQGLRLIYYSQIVNDFQKGDIAEGYSVSREKKESFPLTVTSAQKNPTAFYLCASSIVGQGRRYTFGSGTRLTVV.